The 9 T cell receptor beta chains reported below all come from one sample, sequenced in a study of T cell clonotyping in hematopoietic cell transplantation. Profiling relied on immunoSEQ multiplex PCR, and the TCRdb table lists in-frame clones only, not all of them. The table shows about 29,000 clones, with 80% to 95% occurring only once. The specimen comprised PBMCs, sampled 100 days after allogeneic stem cell transplant. The receptor set was obtained from a female patient aged 50-65 years who had an allogeneic stem cell transplant from a related donor, so the T cells may come from the graft donor. Some clones in this sample may be carry-over from other donors' samples.

This clone occurred once. The rearrangement links TRBV10-1 to TRBJ1-1, with D possibly being TRBD1 (6 bases). The V end was cut by 4 bases, the J end by 2 bases, with 17 bases between. Germline loops: CDR1 WNHNN, CDR2 SYGVQD (reference sequence). CDR3 length: 16 residues. CDR3 sequence: CASSAGVSAANTEAFF. In DNA form, the CDR3 reads TGCGCCAGCAGTGCAGGGGTTTCGGCTGCCAACACTGAAGCTTTCTTT.

The chain combines TRBV5-6 with TRBJ2-1; the D is unclear. The CDR3 length is 14 residues. Trimming removed 4 bases at V and 9 bases at J, with 17 bases between. Germline V gives CDR1 SGHDT, CDR2 YYEEEE. CDR3: CASSLLGLRGEQFF. CDR3 DNA sequence: TGTGCCAGCAGCCTACTCGGGCTGAGAGGTGAGCAGTTCTTC. The full variable domain, in which reference TRBV5-6 and TRBJ2-1 provide the parts outside the CDR3, is DAGVTQSPTHLIKTRGQQVTLRCSPKSGHDTVSWYQQALGQGPQFIFQYYEEEERQRGNFPDRFSGHQFPNYSSELNVNALLLGDSALYLCASSLLGLRGEQFFGPGTRLTVL.

The J gene is TRBJ2-6, the V gene TRBV27, with 7 bases matching TRBD1. The CDR3 contains 17 residues. Trimming took 7 bases from V and 2 from J; bases not matched to a gene: 11. Germline CDR1 MNHEY, CDR2 SMNVEV (reference sequence). CDR3 sequence reads: CASTFLQGKTGANVLTF. CDR3 in DNA: TGTGCCAGCACCTTCTTACAGGGGAAGACTGGGGCCAACGTCCTGACTTTC.

J is TRBJ2-7 and V is TRBV9, with 7 nucleotides matching TRBD1. Trimming removed 4 bases from V and 1 base from J; junction bases left unmatched: 5. The CDR3 extends over 14 amino acids. Germline V gene sequence: CDR1 SGDLS, CDR2 YYNGEE. The CDR3 sequence: CASSSRDSSYEQYF. The DNA of the CDR3 is TGTGCCAGCAGCTCCCGGGACAGTTCCTACGAGCAGTACTTC.

The chain recombines TRBV2 with TRBJ2-4; D perhaps matches TRBD2 (5 bases). From germline, CDR1 is SNHLY and CDR2 FYNNEI. The CDR3 spans 13 residues. The V end was cut by 3 bases, the J end by 7 bases, with 10 bases between. The CDR3 spells CASSDPGRNIQYF. The CDR3 nucleotides read TGTGCCAGCAGTGATCCGGGAAGGAACATTCAGTACTTC.

The genes are TRBV4-1 and TRBJ1-5; TRBD1 aligns across 7 bases. The CDR3 has 15 amino acids. The ends lost 0 bases at V and 9 bases at J; junction bases unmatched: 8. Germline V gene sequence: CDR1 MGHRA, CDR2 YSYEKL. The CDR3 region is CASSQDRGGERPQHF. For the CDR3, the DNA is TGCGCCAGCAGCCAAGATCGAGGGGGCGAGAGGCCCCAGCATTTT.

V usage is TRBV6-5 and J usage is TRBJ2-7; TRBD2 matches at 7 bases. Trimming at V came to 5 bases and at J to 0 bases, leaving 4 bases not matched to a gene. Germline lookup yields CDR1 MNHEY and CDR2 SVGAGI. This CDR3 is 14 amino acids long. CDR3 region: CASSPGTNSYEQYF. The CDR3 DNA follows: TGTGCCAGCAGTCCCGGGACTAACTCCTACGAGCAGTACTTC.

The chain carries TRBV19 and TRBJ2-1, with D perhaps TRBD2 (6 bases). Germline V gene lookup returns CDR1 LNHDA and CDR2 SQIVND (reference sequence). The CDR3 runs 12 residues. The V end was cut by 10 bases, the J end by 0 bases, with 7 bases between. For the CDR3, the DNA is TGTGCCATCGGGAGCTCCTACAATGAGCAGTTCTTC. It yields the protein CAIGSSYNEQFF.

This clone was observed a handful of times. The CDR3 protein is CASSLFGQGGYEQYF. The CDR3 DNA follows: TGTGCCAGCAGTTTATTTGGCCAGGGAGGCTACGAGCAGTACTTC. The chain combines TRBV27 with TRBJ2-7; D might be TRBD2 (6 bases). This CDR3 comprises 15 residues. Germline V gene data show CDR1 as MNHEY and CDR2 as SMNVEV (reference sequence). The V gene lost 1 base and the J gene lost 3 bases, with 13 bases spanning the gap.